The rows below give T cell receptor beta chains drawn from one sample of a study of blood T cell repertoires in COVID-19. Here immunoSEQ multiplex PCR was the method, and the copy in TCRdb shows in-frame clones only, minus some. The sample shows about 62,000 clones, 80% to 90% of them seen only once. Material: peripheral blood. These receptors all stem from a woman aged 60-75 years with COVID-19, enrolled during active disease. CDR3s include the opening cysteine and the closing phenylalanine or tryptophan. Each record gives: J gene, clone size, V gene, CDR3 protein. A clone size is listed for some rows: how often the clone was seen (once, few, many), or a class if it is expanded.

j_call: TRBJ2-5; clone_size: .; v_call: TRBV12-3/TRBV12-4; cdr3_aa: CASSPGETQYF
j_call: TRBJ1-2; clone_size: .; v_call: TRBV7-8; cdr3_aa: CASSPPTGTGHGYTF
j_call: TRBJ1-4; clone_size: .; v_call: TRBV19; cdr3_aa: CASSIRGEKLFF
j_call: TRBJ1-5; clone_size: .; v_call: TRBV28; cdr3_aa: CASRQQPLPQHF
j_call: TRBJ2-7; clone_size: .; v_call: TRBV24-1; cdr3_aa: CATRLAETYEQYF
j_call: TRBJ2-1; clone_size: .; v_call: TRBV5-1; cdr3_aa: CASSPFGESEQFF
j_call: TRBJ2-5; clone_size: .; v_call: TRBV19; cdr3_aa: CASSIRNRQETQYF
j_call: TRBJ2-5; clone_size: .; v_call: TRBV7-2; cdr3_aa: CASSPGSGRAQETQYF
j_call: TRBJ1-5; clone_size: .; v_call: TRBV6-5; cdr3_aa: CASSPRHVSNQPQHF
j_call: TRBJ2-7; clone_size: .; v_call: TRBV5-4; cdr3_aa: CASSVLRTSGPYEQYF
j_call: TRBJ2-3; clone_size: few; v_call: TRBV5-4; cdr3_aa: CASTLPSTDTQYF
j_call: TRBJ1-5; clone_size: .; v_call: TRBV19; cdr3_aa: CASSADPQPQHF
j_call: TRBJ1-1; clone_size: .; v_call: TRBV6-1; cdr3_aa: CASTEGQANTEAFF
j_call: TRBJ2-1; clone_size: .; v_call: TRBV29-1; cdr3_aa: CSVGQGLNNEQFF
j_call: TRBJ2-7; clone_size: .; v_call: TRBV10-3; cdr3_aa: CAISESETNEQYF
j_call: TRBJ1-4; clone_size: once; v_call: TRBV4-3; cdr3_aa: CASSQAGQEPSEKLFF
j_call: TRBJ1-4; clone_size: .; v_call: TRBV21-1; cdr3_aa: CASSKLGAWTGFEKLFF
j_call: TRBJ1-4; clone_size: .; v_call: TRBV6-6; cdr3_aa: CASTKGTNEKLFF
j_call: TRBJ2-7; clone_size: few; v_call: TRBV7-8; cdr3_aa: CASSLLAGVGEQYF
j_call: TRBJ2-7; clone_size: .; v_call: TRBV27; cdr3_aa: CASSFHGTGGYEQYF
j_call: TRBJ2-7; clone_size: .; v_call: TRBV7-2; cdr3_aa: CASSLSTTGDYEQYF
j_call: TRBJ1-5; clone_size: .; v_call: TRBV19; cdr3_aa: CASSRTGYQPQHF
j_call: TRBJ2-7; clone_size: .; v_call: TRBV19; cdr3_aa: CASSMPGQGSYEQYF
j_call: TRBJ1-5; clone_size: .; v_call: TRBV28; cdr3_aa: CASTAPRGSSNQPQHF
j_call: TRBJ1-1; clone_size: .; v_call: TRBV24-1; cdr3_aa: CATSMTANTEAFF
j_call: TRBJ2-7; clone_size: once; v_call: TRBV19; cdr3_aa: CASSRTRTGSAYEQYF
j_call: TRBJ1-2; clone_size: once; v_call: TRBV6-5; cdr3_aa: CASSYRTGTGGRGYTF
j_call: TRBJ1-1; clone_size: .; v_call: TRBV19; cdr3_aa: CASRVRGDTEAFF
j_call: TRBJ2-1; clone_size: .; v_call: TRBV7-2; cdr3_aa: CASSSESEQFF
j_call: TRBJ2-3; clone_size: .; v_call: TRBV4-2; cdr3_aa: CASSQDSGTSGLSQDTQYF
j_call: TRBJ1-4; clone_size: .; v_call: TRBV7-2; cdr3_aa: CASSLYFQGGEKLFF
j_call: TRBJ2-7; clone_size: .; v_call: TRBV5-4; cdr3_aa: CASTIGLAGPIYEQYF
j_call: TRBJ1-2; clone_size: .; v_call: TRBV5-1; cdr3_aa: CASSLAGPHYGYTF
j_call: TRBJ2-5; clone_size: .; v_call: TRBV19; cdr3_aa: CASREGSWETQYF
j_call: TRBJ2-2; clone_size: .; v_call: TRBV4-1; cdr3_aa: CASSQDLLGRVGELFF
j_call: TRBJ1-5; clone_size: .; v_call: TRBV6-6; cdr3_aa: CASSPGTGRAQHF
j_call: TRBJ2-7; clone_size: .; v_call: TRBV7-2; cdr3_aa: CASSTPGGRSYEQYF
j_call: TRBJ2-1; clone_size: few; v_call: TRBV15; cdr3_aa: CATSRVVGRYNEQFF
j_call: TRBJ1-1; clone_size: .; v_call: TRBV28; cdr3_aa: CASSLRIRDIVWNTEAFF
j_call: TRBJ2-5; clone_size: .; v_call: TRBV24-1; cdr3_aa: CATSDPGIRETQYF
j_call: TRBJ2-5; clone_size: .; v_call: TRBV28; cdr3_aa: CASSFPVTDLQETQYF